The 9 T cell receptor beta chains below come from one sample, sequenced in a study of blood T cell repertoires in COVID-19. The method was immunoSEQ multiplex PCR; TCRdb's version includes in-frame clones alone and lacks a portion of them. This table has about 210,000 clones, roughly nine tenths appearing once. Sequencing was performed on peripheral blood. These receptors originate from a man under 40 with acute or convalescent COVID-19.

V and J are TRBV28 and TRBJ2-2; 7 nucleotides match TRBD2. The length of the CDR3 is 15 residues. V was clipped by 8 bases and J by 2 bases; unmatched bases: 8. Per the germline V gene, CDR1 is MDHEN and CDR2 is SYDVKM. In DNA, the CDR3 is TGTGCCAGCTCCGTCGCGGGAGTCAACACCGGGGAGCTGTTTTTT. Translation: CASSVAGVNTGELFF.

The CDR3 DNA reads as TGTGCCAGTAGTCCCGGGGGATTGGAGACCCAGTACTTC. The encoded protein is CASSPGGLETQYF. The chain employs TRBV19 and TRBJ2-5; TRBD2 is a possible D gene (6 bases). This CDR3 spans 13 amino acids. The germline V gene has CDR1 LNHDA and CDR2 SQIVND (reference sequence). The V gene lost 5 bases and the J gene lost 5 bases, with 12 bases spanning the gap.

DNA of the CDR3: TGTGCCAGCAGTCCCGGGACTAGCGGTACGCAGTATTTT. It translates to CASSPGTSGTQYF. This chain joins TRBV28 and TRBJ2-3; TRBD2 aligns across 11 bases. There are 13 residues in the CDR3. Trimming at V came to 5 bases and at J to 8 bases, leaving 3 bases not matched to a gene. Germline V CDR1 and CDR2: MDHEN, SYDVKM. The full variable domain, rest sourced from reference TRBV28 and TRBJ2-3, is DVKVTQSSRYLVKRTGEKVFLECVQDMDHENMFWYRQDPGLGLRLIYFSYDVKMKEKGDIPEGYSVSREKKERFSLILESASTNQTSMYLCASSPGTSGTQYFGPGTRLTVL.

The chain employs TRBV3-1 (or the pseudogene TRBV3-2) and TRBJ2-4; 9 bases match TRBD1. Per germline, CDR1 LGHDT and CDR2 YNNKEL (reference sequence). This CDR3 contains 14 residues. The V and J ends lost 4 bases and 3 bases, in that order; junction bases with no gene match: 1. The CDR3 bases are TGTGCCAGCAGCCTGACAGGGGGCAAAAACATTCAGTACTTC. Translation gives CASSLTGGKNIQYF.

The chain links TRBV15 to TRBJ2-5; D might be TRBD2 (5 bases). Trimming shortened V by 3 bases and J by 5 bases, and 16 bases separated the two germline ends. The CDR3 covers 15 residues. Germline assignment: CDR1 LNHNV and CDR2 YYDKDF (reference sequence). The DNA for the CDR3 is TGTGCCACCAGCAGCCCCAGAGGACTCCGGGAGACCCAGTACTTC. It yields the protein CATSSPRGLRETQYF.

This clone appeared once. Other nucleotide sequences from this sample produce the same CDR3. The rearrangement uses TRBV4-1 and TRBJ2-7; maybe TRBD1 (5 bases). CDR1 and CDR2 (germline): MGHRA, YSYEKL. CDR3 size: 14 residues. Trimming took off 4 bases at V and 4 bases at J, with 14 bases between the two ends. In DNA, the CDR3 is TGCGCCAGCAGCCCATCAGGGAACGGGTACGAGCAGTACTTC. Translating gives CASSPSGNGYEQYF.

This clone was detected only once. J is TRBJ1-2 and V is TRBV3-1 (or the pseudogene TRBV3-2); tentatively, D is TRBD1 (5 bases). V was trimmed by 1 base and J by 14 bases, leaving 17 bases between them. The CDR3 is 13 amino acids. The germline CDR1 and CDR2 sequences are LGHDT and YNNKEL (reference sequence). CDR3 nucleotide sequence: TGTGCCAGCAGCCAAGTGATCAAGGGGCATTCTACCTTC. As protein: CASSQVIKGHSTF.

V gene TRBV14 combines with J gene TRBJ2-2; TRBD1 matches at 7 bases. V lost 4 bases, J lost 7 bases, and 12 bases stayed unmatched. This CDR3 has 16 residues. From germline, CDR1 is SGHDN and CDR2 FVKESK. The CDR3 here is CASSPGVRGHNGELFF. Written as DNA, the CDR3 is TGTGCCAGCAGCCCTGGGGTAAGGGGGCATAACGGGGAGCTGTTTTTT.

The chain uses TRBV7-8 and TRBJ2-2; D gene ambiguous. Germline CDR1 and CDR2: SGHVS and FQNEAQ. The CDR3 totals 14 residues. Trimming shortened V by 5 bases and J by 6 bases, and 13 bases separated the two germline ends. CDR3 sequence: CASSPGRMAGELFF. CDR3 sequence (DNA): TGTGCCAGCAGCCCTGGGCGAATGGCCGGGGAGCTGTTTTTT.